This T cell receptor beta chain was captured in a study of blood T cell repertoires in COVID-19. Overall study context: The study drew acute and convalescent COVID-19 samples from the United States, Italy and Spain. PBMCs, B-cell-depleted T cells, or T cells provided the cDNA or gDNA that made up the material.

Some clones are missing from TCRdb's copy, which holds only in-frame ones; the method was immunoSEQ multiplex PCR. Of roughly 380,000 clones in the sample, around 87% were seen once. Trimming removed 7 bases from V and 4 bases from J; junction bases left unmatched: 9. The germline V gene has CDR1 SGHAT and CDR2 FQDESV (reference sequence). The CDR3 totals 14 residues. The sequenced sample was PBMCs or T cells enriched from blood (not recorded which). The TCR originated in a man aged 25 to 45 who had recovered from COVID-19. The chain uses TRBV11-1 and TRBJ2-5, with 7 bases fitting TRBD1. The CDR3 is CASTTATGLETQYF. CDR3 nucleotides: TGTGCCAGCACCACGGCGACAGGGCTAGAGACCCAGTACTTC.